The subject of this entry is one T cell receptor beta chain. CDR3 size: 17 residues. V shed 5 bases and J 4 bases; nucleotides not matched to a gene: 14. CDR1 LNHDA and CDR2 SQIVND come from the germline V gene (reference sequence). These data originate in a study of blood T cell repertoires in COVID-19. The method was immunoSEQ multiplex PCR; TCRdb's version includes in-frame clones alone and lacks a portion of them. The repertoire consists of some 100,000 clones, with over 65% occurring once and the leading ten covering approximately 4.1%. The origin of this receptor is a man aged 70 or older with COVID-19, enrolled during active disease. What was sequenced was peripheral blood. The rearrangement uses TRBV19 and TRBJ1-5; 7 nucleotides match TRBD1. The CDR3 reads CASSSYPGGVWNQPQHF. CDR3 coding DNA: TGTGCCAGTAGTTCTTATCCAGGGGGAGTATGGAATCAGCCCCAGCATTTT. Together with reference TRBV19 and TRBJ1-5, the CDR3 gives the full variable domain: DGGITQSPKYLFRKEGQNVTLSCEQNLNHDAMYWYRQDPGQGLRLIYYSQIVNDFQKGDIAEGYSVSREKKESFPLTVTSAQKNPTAFYLCASSSYPGGVWNQPQHFGDGTRLSIL.